This paragraph covers one TCR beta chain sequence. Its antigen is unidentified. This specimen belongs to a study of OX40 agonist ivuxolimab in advanced cancers. About the study: Patients treated during dose escalation were battling hepatocellular carcinoma, melanoma, renal cell or head and neck cancer.

General study points: Clones of CD4+ and CD8+ blood T cells grew by week 6 at doses of 0.1 to 3.0 mg/kg.

CDR1 and CDR2 from the germline V gene are MNHEY and SVGAGI. The trim removed 8 bases at V and 9 bases at J, leaving 17 bases unmatched. The CDR3 is 15 amino acids. The assay was immunoSEQ multiplex PCR, and TCRdb's table has in-frame clones only and misses some. The data show around 140,000 clones, around 93% seen once. Any history of autoimmune disease or systemic immunosuppression disqualified patients. The sequencing used CD4+ or CD8+ T cells sorted from blood, collected in a trial of the OX40 agonist ivuxolimab. The sequence derives from an adult with an advanced solid tumor such as melanoma, head and neck, liver or kidney cancer. This chain joins TRBV6-5 and TRBJ2-7, with TRBD2 identical over 9 bases. CDR3 DNA sequence: TGTGCCAGCGCTAGCGGGAACAGGCTCCCTCCCGTGCAGTACTTC. Protein product: CASASGNRLPPVQYF.